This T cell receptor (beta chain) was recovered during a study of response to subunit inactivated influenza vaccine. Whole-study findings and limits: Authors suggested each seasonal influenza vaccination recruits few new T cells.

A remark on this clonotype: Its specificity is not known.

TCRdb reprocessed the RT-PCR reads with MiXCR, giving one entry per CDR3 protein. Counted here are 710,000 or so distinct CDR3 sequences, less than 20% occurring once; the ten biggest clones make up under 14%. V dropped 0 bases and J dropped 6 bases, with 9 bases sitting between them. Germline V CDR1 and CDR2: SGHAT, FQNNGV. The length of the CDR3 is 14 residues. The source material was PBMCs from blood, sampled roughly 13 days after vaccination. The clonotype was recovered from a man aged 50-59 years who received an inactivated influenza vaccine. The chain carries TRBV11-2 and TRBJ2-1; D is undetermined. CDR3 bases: TGTGCCAGCAGCTTAGACCTTAGAAGCAATGAGCAGTTCTTC. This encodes CASSLDLRSNEQFF. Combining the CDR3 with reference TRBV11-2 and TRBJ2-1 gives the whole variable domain EAGVAQSPRYKIIEKRQSVAFWCNPISGHATLYWYQQILGQGPKLLIQFQNNGVVDDSQLPKDRFSAERLKGVDSTLKIQPAKLEDSAVYLCASSLDLRSNEQFFGPGTRLTVL.